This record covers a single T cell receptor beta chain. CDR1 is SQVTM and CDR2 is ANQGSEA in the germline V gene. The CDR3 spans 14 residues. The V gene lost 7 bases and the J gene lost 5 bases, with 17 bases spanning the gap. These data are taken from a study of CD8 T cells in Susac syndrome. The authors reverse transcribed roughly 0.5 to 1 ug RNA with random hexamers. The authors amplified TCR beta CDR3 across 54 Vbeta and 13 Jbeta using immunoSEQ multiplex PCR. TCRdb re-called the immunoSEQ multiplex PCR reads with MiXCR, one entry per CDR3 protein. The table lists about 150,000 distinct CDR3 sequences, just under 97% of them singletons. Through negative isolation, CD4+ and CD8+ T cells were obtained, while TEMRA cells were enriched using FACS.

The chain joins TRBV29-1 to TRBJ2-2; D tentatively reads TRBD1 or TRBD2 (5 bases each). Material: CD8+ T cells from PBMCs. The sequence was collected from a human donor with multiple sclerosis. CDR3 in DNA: TGCAGCGGGGGGTTAACAGGAGGTACCGGGGAGCTGTTTTTT. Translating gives CSGGLTGGTGELFF.